This T cell receptor (beta chain) emerged from a study of Ad26.COV2.S vaccination and SARS-CoV-2 variants (dated by TCRdb to the early 2020s). About the study as a whole: Donors in the vaccine arm were drawn from COV1001, a multicentre, randomized, double-blind, placebo-controlled phase I-IIa trial testing Ad26.COV2.S in healthy adults. Ad26.COV2.S was administered intramuscularly at 5 x 10^10 or 1 x 10^11 viral particles, either as a single shot or as two shots given 56 days apart. TCRbeta repertoire sequencing was used to assess the specificity and breadth of SARS-CoV-2-reactive T cell receptors after Ad26.COV2.S vaccination. A total of 32 samples were included in the TCR-sequenced set, comprising around 19 Ad26.COV2.S vaccine recipients, 5 placebo recipients and 8 SARS-CoV-2 convalescent individuals. Participants in the trial were split at random into five groups of five each, receiving low-dose or high-dose Ad26.COV2.S once or twice, or else placebo on both occasions. Investigators did not know the trial group allocation while performing experiments and assessing outcomes.

Points on this clone: There is no known antigen for this receptor. No base qualities exist here, and no much larger clone lies one base off it.

Broader findings and caveats from the paper: It was noted by the authors that total T cell responses may have been underestimated by the TCR breadth and depth analyses. Vaccine and placebo recipients had similar non-spike TCR breadth, a finding consistent with the vaccine containing only spike. Compared with placebo recipients, Ad26.COV2.S recipients showed higher spike-specific TCR breadth (P = 0.0014). After vaccination, substantial breadth of spike-specific CD8+ and CD4+ T cell responses was reported. The study lacked the statistical power to compare responses across vaccine doses or regimens.

TCRbeta CDR3 regions were sequenced with the immunoSEQ Assay. After extraction, genomic DNA underwent amplification by bias-controlled multiplex PCR, followed by high-throughput sequencing. The original pipeline was this. Collapsing and filtering of sequences were performed to quantify the absolute abundance of each unique TCRbeta CDR3 region. Usable DNA was measured by amplifying reference genes present in all nucleated cells, and TCRbeta template counts were normalized to that usable DNA to estimate T cell fraction. Repertoire TCRs were annotated as SARS-CoV-2-specific by exact matching of V gene, CDR3 amino acid sequence and J gene to a known reactive TCR set. The reference SARS-CoV-2 TCR set was obtained from MIRA and was filtered for enrichment in COVID-19-positive ImmuneCODE repertoires, whereby public or cross-reactive TCRs were removed. Using the MIRA antigens, annotated TCRs were further analysed by specific ORF or by position within an ORF. Depth was the summed frequency of annotated unique rearrangements, while breadth was defined as annotated unique rearrangements over total unique productive rearrangements. Two-sided Wilcoxon rank-sum tests were used to compare TCR breadth between groups. As stored in TCRdb, this immuneACCESS dataset retains in-frame rearrangements with V and J assigned. A fraction of the clones does not appear; measured against another copy, unresolved V genes explain less than half of the discrepancy, and the remainder lacks a known reason. The V and J calls and clone size are taken from that table; D and trimming were inferred from the DNA. In all, the sample holds fewer than 800,000 clones, and around 92% of those were seen once. The top ten clones comprise approximately 1.5% of the sample.

The cysteine opens and the phenylalanine closes a CDR3 of 15 amino acids. Only the CDR3 region is kept as DNA, spanning 45 bases read in frame from base 1. V loses 1 base of germline sequence and J loses 2 bases, and the interval between the two ends is 11 bases. The germline V gene supplies CDR1 KGHSH and CDR2 LQKENI. What the treatment or condition label conveys for this sample: roughly 18 received Ad26.COV2.S at low or high dose, single or two shots; about 5 received placebo; per-sample allocation not given. For vaccine and placebo recipients, repertoires were sequenced using samples collected on day 63 after the first injection. Cohort 1b enrolled some 25 adults aged 18-55 years at a single site in Boston, USA, between 29 July and 7 August 2020. Ad26.COV2.S was a replication-incompetent adenovirus type 26 vector that expressed a prefusion-stabilized SARS-CoV-2 spike protein derived from the original Wuhan strain.

The chain is encoded by TRBV18 joined to TRBJ1-2; no D segment can be confidently identified. The source of this sequence is a person aged 18-65 years who received the Ad26.COV2.S COVID-19 vaccine or a placebo. Here the sequenced sample was peripheral blood, taken in a trial of Ad26.COV2.S vaccine versus placebo. The bases are TGTGCCAGCTCACCACAATGGCAAGGGAACTATGGCTACACCTTC. It translates as CASSPQWQGNYGYTF.